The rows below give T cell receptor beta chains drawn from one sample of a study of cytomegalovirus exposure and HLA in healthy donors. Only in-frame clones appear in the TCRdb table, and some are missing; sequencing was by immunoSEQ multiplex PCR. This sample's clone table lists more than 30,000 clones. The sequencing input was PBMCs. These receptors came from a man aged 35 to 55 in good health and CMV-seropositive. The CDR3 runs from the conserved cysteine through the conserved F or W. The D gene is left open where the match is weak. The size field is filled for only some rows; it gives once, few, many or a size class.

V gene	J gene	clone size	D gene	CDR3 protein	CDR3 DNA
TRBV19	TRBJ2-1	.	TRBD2	CASRASGSSYNEQFF	TGTGCCAGTAGGGCTAGCGGGTCCTCCTACAATGAGCAGTTCTTC
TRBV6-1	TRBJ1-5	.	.	CASSEPGVESNQPQHF	TGTGCCAGCAGTGAACCAGGGGTAGAGAGCAATCAGCCCCAGCATTTT
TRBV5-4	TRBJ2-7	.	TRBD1	CASSSTGAYEQYF	TGTGCCAGCAGCTCGACAGGGGCCTACGAGCAGTACTTC
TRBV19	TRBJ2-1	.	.	CASSITGGTYNEQFF	TGTGCCAGTAGTATCACAGGCGGGACGTACAATGAGCAGTTCTTC
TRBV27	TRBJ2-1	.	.	CASSFNSRGEQFF	TGTGCCAGCAGTTTCAATAGCAGAGGCGAGCAGTTCTTC
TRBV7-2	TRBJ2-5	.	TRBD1	CASSWGQGAGEQYF	TGTGCCAGCAGCTGGGGACAGGGGGCGGGTGAGCAGTACTTC
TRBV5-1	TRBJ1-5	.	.	CASSAETNQPQHF	TGCGCCAGCAGCGCGGAGACGAATCAGCCCCAGCATTTT
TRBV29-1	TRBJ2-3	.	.	CSVSSSSDTDTQYF	TGCAGCGTTTCCTCTAGCAGCGACACAGATACGCAGTATTTT
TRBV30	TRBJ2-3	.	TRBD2	CAWRAGTSGGSTQYF	TGTGCCTGGAGGGCCGGGACTAGCGGGGGCAGTACGCAGTATTTT
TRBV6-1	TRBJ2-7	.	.	CASSPLGLQAYEQYF	TGTGCCAGCAGCCCCTTGGGACTTCAAGCCTACGAGCAGTACTTC
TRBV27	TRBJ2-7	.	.	CASSHNRAPYEQYF	TGTGCCAGCAGCCATAACAGGGCCCCCTACGAGCAGTACTTC
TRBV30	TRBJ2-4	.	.	CAWTRQGNIQYF	TGTGCCTGGACTAGGCAGGGAAACATTCAGTACTTC
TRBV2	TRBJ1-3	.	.	CASTSQGSSGNTIYF	TGTGCCAGCACTTCCCAGGGGAGCTCTGGAAACACCATATATTTT
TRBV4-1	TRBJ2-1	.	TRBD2	CASSHLPASGPSSYNEQFF	TGCGCCAGCAGCCACCTCCCCGCTAGCGGGCCGAGCTCCTACAATGAGCAGTTCTTC
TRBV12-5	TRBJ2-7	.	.	CASGGIGEQYF	TGTGCTAGTGGGGGCATTGGGGAGCAGTACTTC
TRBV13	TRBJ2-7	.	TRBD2	CASRTAGATYEQYF	TGTGCCAGCAGGACGGCGGGAGCAACCTACGAGCAGTACTTC
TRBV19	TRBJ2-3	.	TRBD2	CASSIVPSGRADTQYF	TGTGCCAGTAGTATAGTCCCCAGCGGGAGGGCAGATACGCAGTATTTT
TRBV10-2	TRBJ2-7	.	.	CASKGAGNIPSGEQYF	TGCGCCAGCAAAGGCGCTGGAAATATCCCATCGGGCGAGCAGTACTTC
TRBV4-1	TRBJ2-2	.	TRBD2	CASSHAGLAGVGTGELFF	TGCGCCAGCAGCCACGCGGGACTAGCGGGAGTAGGAACCGGGGAGCTGTTTTTT
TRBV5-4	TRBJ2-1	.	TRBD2	CASSSGGRSYNEQFF	TGTGCCAGCAGCTCCGGCGGGAGGTCCTACAATGAGCAGTTCTTC
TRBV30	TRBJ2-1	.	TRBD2	CAWRTGLAAVNEQFF	TGTGCCTGGAGAACGGGGCTAGCGGCCGTCAATGAGCAGTTCTTC
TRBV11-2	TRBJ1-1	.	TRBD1	CASSHRGTEAFF	TGTGCCAGCAGCCACAGGGGAACTGAAGCTTTCTTT
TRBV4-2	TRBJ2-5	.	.	CASSQDTRKTQYF	TGTGCCAGCAGCCAAGATACTCGAAAGACCCAGTACTTC
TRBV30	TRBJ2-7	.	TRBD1	CAWSRGTGAGEQYF	TGTGCCTGGAGTAGGGGGACAGGGGCCGGCGAGCAGTACTTC
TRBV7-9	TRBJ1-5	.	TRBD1	CATRQGGGQPQHF	TGTGCCACTCGACAGGGGGGCGGTCAGCCCCAGCATTTT
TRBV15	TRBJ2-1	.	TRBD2	CATSREGTRVFF	TGTGCCACCAGCAGAGAAGGGACTAGGGTGTTCTTC
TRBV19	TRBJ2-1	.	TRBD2	CASSPGTSGRGEEQFF	TGTGCCAGTAGCCCCGGGACTAGCGGGAGAGGGGAAGAGCAGTTCTTC
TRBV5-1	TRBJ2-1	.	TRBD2	CASSPGTSGSSEQFF	TGCGCCAGCAGCCCCGGGACTAGCGGGAGTAGCGAGCAGTTCTTC
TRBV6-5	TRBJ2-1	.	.	CASSTITTTYNEQFF	TGTGCCAGCAGCACTATAACAACGACCTACAATGAGCAGTTCTTC
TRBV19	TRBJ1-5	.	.	CASSIEGGGNQPQHF	TGTGCCAGTAGTATAGAGGGGGGTGGGAATCAGCCCCAGCATTTT
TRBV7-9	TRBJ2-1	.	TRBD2	CASSFPGSGSVNEQFF	TGTGCCAGCAGCTTTCCGGGGAGCGGGAGTGTGAATGAGCAGTTCTTC
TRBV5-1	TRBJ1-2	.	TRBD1	CASSLEGQGDGYTF	TGCGCCAGCAGCTTGGAAGGACAGGGGGACGGCTACACCTTC
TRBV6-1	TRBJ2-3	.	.	CASSVEGWTSTDTQYF	TGTGCCAGCAGTGTGGAGGGCTGGACTAGCACAGATACGCAGTATTTT
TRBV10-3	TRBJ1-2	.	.	CAITETGGGYTF	TGTGCCATCACCGAGACGGGGGGAGGCTACACCTTC
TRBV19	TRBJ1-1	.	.	CASSIPGNTEAFF	TGTGCCAGTAGTATCCCAGGAAACACTGAAGCTTTCTTT
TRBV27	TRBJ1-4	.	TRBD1	CASSFGDREEKLFF	TGTGCCAGCAGTTTCGGGGACAGGGAAGAAAAACTGTTTTTT
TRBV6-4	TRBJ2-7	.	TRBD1	CASSDTGQGVYEQYF	TGTGCCAGCAGTGACACTGGACAGGGAGTGTACGAGCAGTACTTC
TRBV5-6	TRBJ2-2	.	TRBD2	CASSLFTSGRTGELFF	TGTGCCAGCAGCTTGTTCACTAGCGGGAGGACCGGGGAGCTGTTTTTT
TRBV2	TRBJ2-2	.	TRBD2	CASRREEAANTGELFF	TGTGCCAGCCGGCGGGAGGAGGCCGCGAACACCGGGGAGCTGTTTTTT
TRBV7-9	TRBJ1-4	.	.	CASSFHSTRELFF	TGTGCCAGCAGCTTTCACTCCACGCGGGAACTGTTTTTT
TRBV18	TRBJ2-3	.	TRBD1	CASSPGQGARDTQYF	TGTGCCAGCTCACCGGGACAGGGGGCGCGAGATACGCAGTATTTT
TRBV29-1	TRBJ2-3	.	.	CSVVRGGADTQYF	TGCAGCGTTGTGCGGGGAGGAGCAGATACGCAGTATTTT
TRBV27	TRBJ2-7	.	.	CASSLEGWGRFEQYF	TGTGCCAGCAGTTTAGAAGGGTGGGGCCGCTTCGAGCAGTACTTC
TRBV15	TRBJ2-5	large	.	CATSRFGGETQYF	TGTGCCACCAGCAGATTTGGGGGGGAGACCCAGTACTTC
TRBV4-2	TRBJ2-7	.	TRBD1	CASSSDRVGYEQYF	TGTGCCAGCAGCTCGGACAGGGTCGGCTACGAGCAGTACTTC